This T cell receptor beta chain appears in the sequencing data of a study of kidney transplant recipient with SARS-CoV-2 infection. Germline values: CDR1 KGHDR, CDR2 SFDVKD. CDR3 length equals 13 residues. Trimming pared 7 bases from V and 9 bases from J, leaving 15 bases between. TCRdb processed the reads anew with MiXCR; each CDR3 protein has one entry. The profile shows 200,000 to 300,000 distinct CDR3 sequences, 29% of them singletons. The material was a blood sample, obtained at baseline and on approximately day 120 from a kidney transplant recipient. The receptor was isolated from a male patient aged 30 to 39 who had COVID-19 and was a kidney transplant recipient. Some T cells may possibly be graft donor cells. The gene calls are TRBV24-1 and TRBJ2-1; the D call may be TRBD1 or TRBD2 (7 bases each). The CDR3 coding sequence is TGTGCCACCAGGGGGAGGGACAGCAGTGAGCAGTTCTTC. It is translated as CATRGRDSSEQFF.